This T cell receptor (beta chain) comes out of a study of blood T cell repertoires in COVID-19. As for the study in general: Acute and convalescent COVID-19 samples came from the United States, Italy and Spain. In each case, the material was cDNA or gDNA derived from T cells, B-cell-depleted T cells, or PBMCs.

This clone came up once. Germline CDR1 SNHLY, CDR2 FYNNEI. Trimming shortened V by 0 bases and J by 3 bases, and 9 bases separated the two germline ends. This CDR3 contains 14 residues. In the authors' methods: Amplifying reference gene primers gave estimates of nucleated cell counts. Method: immunoSEQ multiplex PCR; TCRdb's copy keeps in-frame clones and lacks some. V, J and clone size reflect that table, while D and trimming were determined from the DNA. The repertoire holds around 81,000 clones, with around nine tenths as singletons. The sequence was collected from a woman aged 60-75 years with acute or convalescent COVID-19. This chain links TRBV2 with TRBJ2-7; unclear D gene. The specimen sequenced was peripheral blood. In nucleotides, the CDR3 is TGTGCCAGCAGTGAAGCGTGGGCAGTCTACGAGCAGTACTTC. Protein product: CASSEAWAVYEQYF.